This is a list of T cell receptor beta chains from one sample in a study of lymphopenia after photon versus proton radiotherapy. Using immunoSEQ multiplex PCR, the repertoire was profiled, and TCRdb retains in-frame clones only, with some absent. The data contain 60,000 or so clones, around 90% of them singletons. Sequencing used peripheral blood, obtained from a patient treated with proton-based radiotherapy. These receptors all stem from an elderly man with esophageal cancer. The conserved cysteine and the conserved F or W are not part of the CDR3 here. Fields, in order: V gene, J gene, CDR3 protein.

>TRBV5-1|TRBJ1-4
ASSFTFYRGPEKLF
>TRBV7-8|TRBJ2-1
ASSLFEGISYNEQF
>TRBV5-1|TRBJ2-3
ASSPTGTSGGNTQY
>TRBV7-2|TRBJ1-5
ASSSDTYQPQH
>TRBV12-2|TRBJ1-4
ASRIYRILGEKLF
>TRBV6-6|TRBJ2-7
ASRRPGTAYEQY
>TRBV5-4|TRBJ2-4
ASRLDYPGNIQY
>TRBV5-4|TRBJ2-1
ASSLEFLGAVAEQF
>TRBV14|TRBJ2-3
ASSLSGSPDTQY
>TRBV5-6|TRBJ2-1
ASSLGGSSYNEQF
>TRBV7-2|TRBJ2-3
ASSLSPEDTQY
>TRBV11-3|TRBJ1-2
ASSLGGYRSGGYT
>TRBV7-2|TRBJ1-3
ASSSIVGGNTIY
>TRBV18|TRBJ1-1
ASSPATEMNTEAF
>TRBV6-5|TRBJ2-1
ASRPNHRDEQF
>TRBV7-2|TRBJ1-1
ASSQQGRGTEAF
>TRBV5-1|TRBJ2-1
ASSPASGRDYNEQF
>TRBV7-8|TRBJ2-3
ASSLDRLGTQQY
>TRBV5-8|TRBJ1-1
ASSLAPRGAAF
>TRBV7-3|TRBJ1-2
ASSQQGQGNGYT
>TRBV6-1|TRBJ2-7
ASSEALYSYEQY
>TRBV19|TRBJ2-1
ASSTIPGLAGSSYNEQF
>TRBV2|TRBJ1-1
ASNEGSPWEAF
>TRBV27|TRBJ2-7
ASSPQVTSGRPRDYEQY
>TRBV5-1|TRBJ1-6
ASSAGPQGTSPLH
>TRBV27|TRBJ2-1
ASSLAGSYNEQF
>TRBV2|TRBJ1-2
ASRAAGTGGVLGYT
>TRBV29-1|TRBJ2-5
SDQTGDVVETQY
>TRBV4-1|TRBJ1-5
ASRGTPPASGSNQPQH
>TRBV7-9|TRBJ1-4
ASSSQGATNEKLF
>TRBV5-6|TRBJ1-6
ASSLSPAPGIPLH
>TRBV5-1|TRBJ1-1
ASSLGGPINTEAF
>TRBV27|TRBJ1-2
ASSLAQGAAGYT
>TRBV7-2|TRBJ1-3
ASRLAPTSNTIY
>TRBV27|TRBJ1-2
ASSPPGGSYGYT
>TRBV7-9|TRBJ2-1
ASDYIGTGPDNEQF
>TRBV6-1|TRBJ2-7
ASSSRAYSYEQY
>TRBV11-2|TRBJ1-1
ASSLRDRKDEAF